These 5 T cell receptor beta chains share one sample of origin, sequenced in a study of long-term antiretroviral therapy in people with HIV. The libraries were made with immunoSEQ v3.0 at survey level. Repertoires were generated with immunoSEQ multiplex PCR, while TCRdb's copy carries only in-frame clones and drops some. The table shows some 26,000 clones, with 86% occurring only once. This specimen was unsorted PBMCs, taken 2.7 years after starting antiretroviral therapy. These receptors originate from a man aged 35-49 years with HIV.

This clone was recorded a few times. This chain uses TRBV6-4 with TRBJ1-2; a possible D gene is TRBD1 (6 bases). This CDR3 comprises 14 residues. Germline values: CDR1 MRHNA, CDR2 SNTAGT. Trimming shortened V by 5 bases and J by 7 bases, and 17 bases separated the two germline ends. The CDR3 bases are TGTGCCAGCAGTCCCGCAGGGGCCTCTGGTGGCTACACCTTC. Translation: CASSPAGASGGYTF.

The V call is TRBV25-1, the J call TRBJ1-3; TRBD1 is a possible D gene (5 bases). This CDR3 has 15 amino acids. The germline CDR1 and CDR2 sequences are MGHDK and SYGVNS. V was pared by 3 bases and J by 0 bases, with 9 bases between. The CDR3 nucleotides are TGTGCCAGCAGTGAGGACACCCGCTCTGGAAACACCATATATTTT. Translation gives CASSEDTRSGNTIYF. Based on the CDR3 plus reference TRBV25-1 and TRBJ1-3, the full variable domain is EADIYQTPRYLVIGTGKKITLECSQTMGHDKMYWYQQDPGMELHLIHYSYGVNSTEKGDLSSESTVSRIRTEHFPLTLESARPSHTSQYLCASSEDTRSGNTIYFGEGSWLTVV.

The chain is built from TRBV28 and TRBJ1-5; D is ambiguous. The length of the CDR3 is 13 residues. V dropped 5 bases and J dropped 6 bases, with 11 bases sitting between them. Per the germline V gene, CDR1 is MDHEN and CDR2 is SYDVKM. CDR3 sequence: CASSPGVFQPQHF. As DNA, the CDR3 is TGTGCCAGCAGTCCAGGCGTTTTTCAGCCCCAGCATTTT.

The chain carries TRBV13 and TRBJ2-2; TRBD2 aligns across 12 bases. CDR3 length equals 17 residues. Trimming cost V 4 bases and J 0 bases; bases outside gene matches: 3. Per germline, CDR1 PRHDT and CDR2 FYEKMQ (reference sequence). CDR3 nucleotides: TGTGCCAGCAGCTCGTGGACTAGCGGGACGAACACCGGGGAGCTGTTTTTT. Its translation: CASSSWTSGTNTGELFF.

This clone was seen a few times. This rearrangement joins TRBV4-3 to TRBJ2-7; D gene ambiguous. In germline, CDR1 is LGHNA, CDR2 YSLEER. The V and J ends lost 0 bases and 0 bases respectively, with 12 bases between them. The length of the CDR3 is 16 residues. The CDR3 is CASSQETPLNSYEQYF. For the CDR3, the DNA is TGCGCCAGCAGCCAAGAGACCCCGTTAAACTCCTACGAGCAGTACTTC.